Included here is one TCR beta chain sequence, with context. Given the absence of the conserved phenylalanine or tryptophan at the CDR3 end, a read error is likely. Because the CDR3's place on the DNA is in doubt, the DNA is left out and the CDR3 is given as listed by TCRdb. This record comes from a study of blood T cell repertoires in COVID-19. In the study overall: Samples came from the United States, Italy and Spain, spanning acute and convalescent COVID-19.

Using immunoSEQ multiplex PCR, the repertoire was profiled, and TCRdb retains in-frame clones only, with some absent. The table has over 350,000 clones, about 85% seen once. CDR1 is SGHDT, CDR2 YYEEEE, per germline. The CDR3 sequence runs 12 residues, both termini included. The chain couples TRBV5-6 to TRBJ1-2; the table assigns TRBD1, which was not confirmed against the DNA. The TCR sequence derives from a woman under 30 with acute COVID-19. The specimen was PBMCs or T cells enriched from blood (not recorded which). The CDR3 here is CASSLVDRKVEY.